What follows are 17 T cell receptor beta chains derived from one specimen sequenced in a study of CD8+ T cells in alopecia areata. Extracted from the samples, RNA was reverse transcribed into cDNA to serve as the sequencing template. Generated by immunoSEQ multiplex PCR, the TCRdb table keeps only in-frame clones and is missing some. This table has 150,000 or so clones, roughly nine tenths appearing once. The treatment denotes: oral pan-JAK inhibitor, 5-10 mg twice daily. The input for sequencing was CD8+ T cells sorted from blood, taken at week 4, from a patient treated with tofacitinib. These receptors were collected from a human donor with alopecia areata.

The V call is TRBV9, the J call TRBJ2-1; no definite D call. This CDR3 contains 13 residues. Germline CDR1 SGDLS, CDR2 YYNGEE. V dropped 3 bases and J dropped 10 bases, with 14 bases sitting between them. CDR3 in amino acids: CASSASSSREQFF. The CDR3 DNA is TGTGCCAGCAGCGCCAGTAGCTCACGGGAGCAGTTCTTC.

The V gene is TRBV4-1, the J gene TRBJ2-7, with a tentative D call TRBD2 (7 bases). CDR3 length: 19 amino acids. V was cut by 4 bases and J by 3 bases, with 28 bases left in between. Germline-derived CDR1 and CDR2 are MGHRA and YSYEKL. The CDR3 nucleotides are TGCGCCAGCAGCCTGATTATAGTCGGGGGGCGAAGGGAGGACTACGAGCAGTACTTC. This encodes CASSLIIVGGRREDYEQYF.

The chain recombines TRBV29-1 with TRBJ2-1, with D perhaps matching TRBD2 (6 bases). Germline assignment: CDR1 SQVTM and CDR2 ANQGSEA. The CDR3 is made up of 13 amino acids. The V end was cut by 7 bases, the J end by 12 bases, with 22 bases between. The CDR3 DNA is TGCAGCGGGGAAGGAGGGAAACTTCGGGTGCAGTTCTTC. Encoded protein: CSGEGGKLRVQFF.

V usage is TRBV11-2 and J usage is TRBJ2-1; weak D call: TRBD2 (6 bases). Germline V gene sequence: CDR1 SGHAT, CDR2 FQNNGV. The CDR3 contains 15 residues. Trimming pared 3 bases from V and 8 bases from J, leaving 17 bases between. CDR3 residues: CASSFIGEVGDEQFF. The DNA of the CDR3 is TGTGCCAGCAGCTTTATAGGGGAGGTCGGAGATGAGCAGTTCTTC.

The rearrangement uses TRBV6-5 and TRBJ2-1; TRBD1 agrees at 7 bases. The V gene end was trimmed by 4 bases and the J gene end by 9 bases; junction bases not matched to a gene: 3. CDR3 length: 12 amino acids. Germline V gene data show CDR1 as MNHEY and CDR2 as SVGAGI. The CDR3 protein is CASSLGDSEQFF. For the CDR3, the DNA is TGTGCCAGCAGTTTGGGGGACAGTGAGCAGTTCTTC.

The rearrangement joins TRBV7-9 to TRBJ2-4; 7 bases match TRBD1. Germline loops: CDR1 SEHNR, CDR2 FQNEAQ (reference sequence). V shed 1 base and J 9 bases; nucleotides not matched to a gene: 6. The CDR3 runs 14 residues. CDR3 protein: CASSLVTGVVIQYF. The CDR3 nucleotides are TGTGCCAGCAGCTTAGTAACAGGGGTTGTCATTCAGTACTTC.

The rearrangement uses TRBV29-1 and TRBJ2-3, with D tentatively TRBD1 or TRBD2 (7 bases each). Germline lookup yields CDR1 SQVTM and CDR2 ANQGSEA. V dropped 3 bases and J dropped 5 bases, with 15 bases sitting between them. The CDR3 length is 14 residues. The CDR3 spells CSVDPAGGVDTQYF. In DNA form, the CDR3 reads TGCAGCGTTGACCCAGCAGGGGGGGTAGATACGCAGTATTTT.

V gene TRBV29-1 combines with J gene TRBJ1-2; 9 bases line up with TRBD1. After removal of 7 bases from V and 6 bases from J, the junction contained 9 bases not matched to a gene. The CDR3 extends over 13 amino acids. The V gene's germline CDR1 is SQVTM and CDR2 ANQGSEA. CDR3 region: CSAQGAGTNGYTF. For the CDR3, the DNA is TGCAGCGCACAGGGGGCTGGTACGAATGGCTACACCTTC.

The chain carries TRBV27 and TRBJ1-1, with 10 nucleotides matching TRBD1. Looked up from germline, CDR1 is MNHEY and CDR2 is SMNVEV (reference sequence). V shed 6 bases and J 7 bases; nucleotides not matched to a gene: 14. The CDR3 totals 16 residues. The CDR3 DNA follows: TGTGCCAGCAGCCCCAGGGGGACAGGGGATTTTAGTGAAGCTTTCTTT. It translates to CASSPRGTGDFSEAFF.

The chain combines TRBV7-9 with TRBJ2-1, with D unresolved. V was pared by 5 bases and J by 3 bases, with 8 bases between. There are 13 residues in the CDR3. Germline V lookup: CDR1 SEHNR, CDR2 FQNEAQ (reference sequence). This CDR3 is CASSPPNYNEQFF. The CDR3 DNA reads as TGTGCCAGCAGCCCCCCAAACTACAATGAGCAGTTCTTC.

This clone has more than one count but fewer than ten. The chain recombines TRBV2 with TRBJ2-2; D is ambiguous. The germline V gene encodes CDR1 SNHLY and CDR2 FYNNEI. The CDR3 consists of 12 residues. V lost 6 bases to trimming and J lost 6 bases, with 8 bases between them. In nucleotides, the CDR3 is TGTGCCAGCAGCGTACTGGCCGGGGAGCTGTTTTTT. Protein sequence: CASSVLAGELFF.

The rearrangement uses TRBV2 and TRBJ2-2; 8 nucleotides match TRBD1. Trimming removed 9 bases from V and 6 bases from J; junction bases left unmatched: 15. Germline V gives CDR1 SNHLY, CDR2 FYNNEI. The CDR3 runs 16 residues. The CDR3, as DNA: TGTGCCAGTCACGACTGGGGCAGGGGGCCCGCCGGGGAGCTGTTTTTT. Translation: CASHDWGRGPAGELFF.

This chain connects TRBV7-9 to TRBJ2-7, with D unclear. This CDR3 is 15 amino acids long. CDR1 is SEHNR, CDR2 FQNEAQ, per germline (reference sequence). V shed 6 bases and J shed 0 bases, with 15 bases lying between them. CDR3 nucleotide sequence: TGTGCCAGCAGGAGCCAGGACCTCAGCTCCTACGAGCAGTACTTC. Translated, it gives CASRSQDLSSYEQYF.

The V and J genes are TRBV2 and TRBJ2-7; D gene unclear. V lost 3 bases to trimming and J lost 0 bases, with 12 bases between them. The length of the CDR3 is 15 residues. Germline-derived CDR1 and CDR2 are SNHLY and FYNNEI. Here the CDR3 DNA reads TGTGCCAGCAGTGATGTTCTGGGGAACTCCTACGAGCAGTACTTC. It codes for CASSDVLGNSYEQYF. The entire variable domain, with the rest obtained from reference TRBV2 and TRBJ2-7, is as follows: EPEVTQTPSHQVTQMGQEVILRCVPISNHLYFYWYRQILGQKVEFLVSFYNNEISEKSEIFDDQFSVERPDGSNFTLKIRSTKLEDSAMYFCASSDVLGNSYEQYFGPGTRLTVT.

The chain combines TRBV29-1 with TRBJ2-4; no definite D call. V lost 4 bases and J 9 bases, leaving 10 bases between the germline ends. The V gene's germline CDR1 is SQVTM and CDR2 ANQGSEA. The CDR3 is 11 amino acids. CDR3 in amino acids: CSVGGIGIQYF. CDR3 nucleotides: TGCAGCGTTGGGGGAATTGGCATTCAGTACTTC. The whole variable domain, remainder taken from reference TRBV29-1 and TRBJ2-4, is SAVISQKPSRDICQRGTSLTIQCQVDSQVTMMFWYRQQPGQSLTLIATANQGSEATYESGFVIDKFPISRPNLTFSTLTVSNMSPEDSSIYLCSVGGIGIQYFGAGTRLSVL.

The chain is built from TRBV11-2 and TRBJ2-7; D possibly matches TRBD1 or TRBD2 (5 bases each). V was clipped by 2 bases and J by 4 bases, with 24 bases between them. The germline V gene encodes CDR1 SGHAT and CDR2 FQNNGV. The CDR3 length is 18 residues. The CDR3 DNA reads as TGTGCCAGCAGCTTAAATCTTTTCGGGACCAGCCGTGAATACGAGCAGTACTTC. It encodes CASSLNLFGTSREYEQYF.

V usage is TRBV19 and J usage is TRBJ2-1, with 11 bases lining up with TRBD2. In germline, CDR1 is LNHDA, CDR2 SQIVND (reference sequence). V trimming: 6 bases; J trimming: 2 bases; junction bases outside the gene matches: 6. The CDR3 totals 16 residues. CDR3 amino acids: CASRMGLAETYNEQFF. CDR3 nucleotides: TGTGCCAGTAGAATGGGACTAGCGGAAACCTACAATGAGCAGTTCTTC.